These 6 T cell receptor beta chains share one sample of origin, sequenced in a study of OX40 agonist ivuxolimab in advanced cancers. TCRdb's table, derived via immunoSEQ multiplex PCR, lists solely in-frame clones and lacks some. The repertoire holds about 17,000 clones, with less than 90% as singletons. The starting material was CD4+ or CD8+ T cells sorted from blood, obtained in a trial of the OX40 agonist ivuxolimab. The receptors come from an adult with an advanced solid tumor such as melanoma, head and neck, liver or kidney cancer.

The chain joins TRBV27 to TRBJ2-1; 7 bases agree with TRBD2. The germline gives CDR1 MNHEY, CDR2 SMNVEV (reference sequence). The CDR3 has 13 residues. The V segment lost 4 bases and the J segment 6 bases; nucleotides outside the gene matches: 3. CDR3 sequence (DNA): TGTGCCAGCAGTTGGCCGGGGGGCAATGAGCAGTTCTTC. This sequence encodes CASSWPGGNEQFF.

The chain employs TRBV19 and TRBJ1-2; D is perhaps TRBD1 (5 bases). Between the trimmed V and J ends, which lost 4 bases and 4 bases, there was a span of 10 bases. CDR1 LNHDA and CDR2 SQIVND come from the germline V gene (reference sequence). This CDR3 contains 13 residues. CDR3: CASSTGTRYGYTF. In nucleotides, the CDR3 is TGTGCCAGTAGTACCGGGACGCGCTATGGCTACACCTTC.

This chain joins TRBV28 and TRBJ1-2, with D possibly TRBD1 on 5 matching bases. Germline V gives CDR1 MDHEN, CDR2 SYDVKM. V lost 2 bases, J lost 0 bases, and 10 bases lay in between. The CDR3 has 15 amino acids. CDR3 sequence (DNA): TGTGCCAGCAGTTTAACGGGGACGACTAACTATGGCTACACCTTC. Amino acids: CASSLTGTTNYGYTF.

The chain couples TRBV19 to TRBJ2-7, with TRBD2 as a possible D gene (5 bases). The ends were cut back, 5 bases at V and 2 bases at J, with 13 bases in the middle. Per the germline V gene, CDR1 is LNHDA and CDR2 is SQIVND (reference sequence). The length of the CDR3 is 14 residues. CDR3 sequence: CASSRGPSTYEQYF. Here the CDR3 DNA reads TGTGCCAGTAGTCGGGGTCCTAGCACCTACGAGCAGTACTTC.

The chain combines TRBV28 with TRBJ2-5; the D is unclear. This CDR3 is built from 12 residues. Germline assignment: CDR1 MDHEN and CDR2 SYDVKM. The CDR3 is CSAPPTGETQYF. CDR3 coding DNA: TGTTCCGCACCCCCCACGGGAGAGACCCAGTACTTC. The whole variable domain, filled in from reference TRBV28 and TRBJ2-5, reads DVKVTQSSRYLVKRTGEKVFLECVQDMDHENMFWYRQDPGLGLRLIYFSYDVKMKEKGDIPEGYSVSREKKERFSLILESASTNQTSMYLCSAPPTGETQYFGPGTRLLVL.

V and J are TRBV11-2 and TRBJ1-1, with D possibly being TRBD1 (6 bases). Deletions cut 5 bases from V and 7 bases from J, with 11 bases between. This CDR3 has 12 amino acids. Germline loops: CDR1 SGHAT, CDR2 FQNNGV. CDR3 sequence (DNA): TGTGCCAGCAGCAGAGGGACAATTGAAGCTTTCTTT. Protein product: CASSRGTIEAFF. Combining the CDR3 with reference TRBV11-2 and TRBJ1-1 gives the whole variable domain EAGVAQSPRYKIIEKRQSVAFWCNPISGHATLYWYQQILGQGPKLLIQFQNNGVVDDSQLPKDRFSAERLKGVDSTLKIQPAKLEDSAVYLCASSRGTIEAFFGQGTRLTVV.